Each of the 7 T cell receptor beta chains below was sequenced from the same sample in a study of PD-1 blockade in classical Hodgkin lymphoma. Libraries were prepared by immunoSEQ multiplex PCR; TCRdb keeps only in-frame clonotypes and omits some of them. The sample includes about 9,900 clones, over 70% of them seen just once. The time point here: cycle 4 day 1 (C4D1), after more than five weeks of nivolumab. Each of the patients experienced relapse following autologous stem cell transplantation, and their brentuximab vedotin exposure differed. Isolation of CD8+ T cells from thawed PBMCs used magnetic negative selection. The input for sequencing was CD8+ T cells from blood, taken before the fourth cycle of nivolumab. Receptors originate from a human donor with classical Hodgkin lymphoma.

The V and J genes are TRBV9 and TRBJ2-3; D remains unclear. The CDR3 covers 13 residues. Trimming removed 3 bases from V and 0 bases from J, with 5 bases in between. Germline V gene sequence: CDR1 SGDLS, CDR2 YYNGEE. The CDR3 DNA sequence: TGTGCCAGCAGCGCCGGCAGCACAGATACGCAGTATTTT. This encodes CASSAGSTDTQYF.

The rearrangement links TRBV19 to TRBJ1-1; D not resolved. Trimming pared 4 bases from V and 1 base from J, leaving 4 bases between. This CDR3 contains 12 residues. Germline lookup yields CDR1 LNHDA and CDR2 SQIVND (reference sequence). The CDR3 is CASSRGNTEAFF. The CDR3 DNA is TGTGCCAGTAGTAGGGGGAACACTGAAGCTTTCTTT.

The chain combines TRBV6-6 with TRBJ2-7, with D uncertain. Trimming removed 0 bases at V and 3 bases at J, with 12 bases between. CDR3 size: 15 residues. The germline V gene encodes CDR1 MNHNY and CDR2 SVGAGI (reference sequence). In DNA form, the CDR3 reads TGTGCCAGCAGTTACTCGGCCACCAACAGCTACGAGCAGTACTTC. It yields the protein CASSYSATNSYEQYF.

V is TRBV19 and J is TRBJ2-7; no reliable D call. In germline, CDR1 is LNHDA, CDR2 SQIVND (reference sequence). V lost 5 bases and J lost 2, with 13 bases in between. The CDR3 runs 14 residues. This CDR3 reads CASSPLASAYEQYF. The CDR3 coding sequence is TGTGCCAGTAGTCCCCTGGCTTCTGCCTACGAGCAGTACTTC.

The gene calls are TRBV2 and TRBJ1-2; D gene unclear. Germline V gene sequence: CDR1 SNHLY, CDR2 FYNNEI. The CDR3 is 13 residues long. Trimming shortened V by 1 base and J by 3 bases, and 6 bases separated the two germline ends. CDR3 residues: CASSEGLDYGYTF. The CDR3 DNA sequence: TGTGCCAGCAGTGAAGGGCTTGACTATGGCTACACCTTC. The complete variable domain, with remaining parts taken from reference TRBV2 and TRBJ1-2, reads EPEVTQTPSHQVTQMGQEVILRCVPISNHLYFYWYRQILGQKVEFLVSFYNNEISEKSEIFDDQFSVERPDGSNFTLKIRSTKLEDSAMYFCASSEGLDYGYTFGSGTRLTVV.

The gene calls are TRBV11-3 and TRBJ2-2; 12 nucleotides agree with TRBD2. Per the germline V gene, CDR1 is SGHNT and CDR2 is YENEEA. V dropped 1 base and J dropped 3; count of bases not matched to a gene: 9. The CDR3 covers 19 residues. The CDR3 loop reads CASSLGGRLAGAYTGELFF. The DNA of the CDR3 is TGTGCCAGCAGCTTAGGTGGGAGACTAGCGGGGGCCTACACCGGGGAGCTGTTTTTT.

In its sample, this clone was seen a few times. The J gene is TRBJ1-2, the V gene TRBV5-8; D gene uncertain. The CDR3 runs to 12 residues. V shed 6 bases and J shed 4 bases, with 10 bases lying between them. CDR1 SGHTS and CDR2 YDEGEE come from the germline V gene. The DNA for the CDR3 is TGTGCCAGCATCGTCGGTGGCTATGGCTACACCTTC. Translation: CASIVGGYGYTF.